This TCR beta chain was sequenced during a study of blood T cell repertoires in COVID-19. The overall study: The samples span acute and convalescent COVID-19 from the United States, Italy and Spain.

The authors' processing: It was from reference gene primer amplification that nucleated cell counts were estimated. Sequencing used immunoSEQ multiplex PCR; TCRdb keeps in-frame clones, though not all of them. V, J and clone size are those of that table, while D and trimming were read from the DNA. The sample comprises 290,000 or so clones, 91% of which are singletons, and approximately 2% rests with the top ten. The CDR3 has 16 amino acids. The germline CDR1 and CDR2 sequences are SGHVS and FNYEAQ. Unmatched junction bases numbered 1, after V lost 4 bases and J lost 0 bases. The clonotype originates from a woman in her twenties or thirties with COVID-19, enrolled during active disease. Sequenced input: peripheral blood. The V and J genes are TRBV7-6 and TRBJ2-1, with 12 bases fitting TRBD1. The CDR3 is CASSWDRGLSYNEQFF. DNA for the CDR3: TGTGCCAGCAGCTGGGACAGGGGGCTCTCCTACAATGAGCAGTTCTTC.